The 12 T cell receptor beta chains below all came from one sample that was sequenced in a study of a mutant IDH1 vaccine in newly diagnosed glioma. No antigen is known for these receptors. The method was immunoSEQ multiplex PCR; TCRdb's version includes in-frame clones alone and lacks a portion of them. The sample has about 25,000 clones, roughly 80% seen once. The time point is: week 11, during vaccination. Topical imiquimod accompanied each vaccine dose, which consisted of 300 ug of mutant IDH1 20-mer peptide. The sample in question was PBMCs, obtained from a glioma patient whose treatment included an IDH1 peptide vaccine. The receptors come from a woman aged 18-29 years with glioma.

This clone was seen only a few times. The V gene is TRBV9, the J gene TRBJ2-2, with 8 bases matching TRBD1. The germline V gene has CDR1 SGDLS and CDR2 YYNGEE. The CDR3 extends over 18 amino acids. The J segment lost 0 bases and the V segment lost 3 bases, leaving 10 bases of the junction unmatched. In nucleotides, the CDR3 is TGTGCCAGCAGCGCCCGGACAGGGATCACGTCGAACACCGGGGAGCTGTTTTTT. Protein: CASSARTGITSNTGELFF.

V usage is TRBV6-5 and J usage is TRBJ2-2; D is uncertain. The CDR3 consists of 16 residues. Trimming cost V 0 bases and J 1 base, with 9 bases left between them. Germline V CDR1 and CDR2: MNHEY, SVGAGI. CDR3 DNA: TGTGCCAGCAGTTACTCGGGTCTAGGGAACACCGGGGAGCTGTTTTTT. Translated, it gives CASSYSGLGNTGELFF.

This clone has just a few counts. This chain joins TRBV21-1 and TRBJ1-1. TRBV21-1 is shown as a pseudogene. The CDR3 totals 16 residues. CDR3 DNA sequence: TGTGCCAGCAGCAAAGCGCTTAGAGTGGGGAACACTGAAGCTTTCTTT. Residues: CASSKALRVGNTEAFF.

The chain uses TRBV28 and TRBJ1-1; TRBD1 might be the D (5 bases). The CDR3 length is 13 residues. V shed 9 bases and J shed 0 bases, with 11 bases lying between them. Germline V gene lookup returns CDR1 MDHEN and CDR2 SYDVKM. In DNA, the CDR3 is TGTGCCAGTAGCAGGGTTATGAACACTGAAGCTTTCTTT. It is translated as CASSRVMNTEAFF.

This clone was observed a single time. The chain combines TRBV4-1 with TRBJ1-2; 7 positions match TRBD1. The CDR3 covers 14 residues. Germline CDR1 is MGHRA and CDR2 is YSYEKL. Unmatched junction bases numbered 9, after V lost 4 bases and J lost 7 bases. The CDR3 loop is CASSPGGGATGYTF. CDR3 sequence (DNA): TGCGCCAGCAGCCCAGGGGGTGGGGCGACTGGCTACACCTTC.

The rearrangement links TRBV9 to TRBJ2-7; 9 bases are shared with TRBD2. This CDR3 has 14 amino acids. The ends lost 0 bases at V and 6 bases at J; junction bases unmatched: 4. The germline V gene encodes CDR1 SGDLS and CDR2 YYNGEE. The CDR3 reads CASSVGGSGSEQYF. CDR3 bases: TGTGCCAGCAGCGTAGGGGGTAGCGGGAGCGAGCAGTACTTC.

The V and J genes are TRBV28 and TRBJ1-1; TRBD1 is a possible D gene (6 bases). Germline V gene lookup returns CDR1 MDHEN and CDR2 SYDVKM. This CDR3 comprises 13 residues. V lost 4 bases and J 4 bases, leaving 10 bases between the germline ends. The CDR3 nucleotides are TGTGCCAGCAGTTCCCCCAGGGGCACTGAAGCTTTCTTT. It specifies CASSSPRGTEAFF.

There are a few counts of this clone. The V gene is TRBV4-3, the J gene TRBJ2-5; D may be TRBD2 (5 bases). Trimming took 3 bases from V and 2 from J, leaving 10 bases between them. Per the germline V gene, CDR1 is LGHNA and CDR2 is YSLEER. This CDR3 has 14 residues. This chain's CDR3 is CASSQRAFQETQYF. The CDR3, as DNA: TGCGCCAGCAGCCAGCGGGCGTTTCAAGAGACCCAGTACTTC.

The chain recombines TRBV27 with TRBJ2-7; D assignment may be TRBD1 or TRBD2 (5 bases each). Trimming cost V 0 bases and J 11 bases, with 17 bases left between them. This CDR3 has 14 residues. Germline CDR1 MNHEY, CDR2 SMNVEV (reference sequence). The CDR3 region is CASSLSWDQGLEYF. The CDR3 DNA sequence: TGTGCCAGCAGTTTATCGTGGGACCAGGGTTTAGAGTACTTC.

The V call is TRBV4-3, the J call TRBJ1-4; D is ambiguous. V was cut by 0 bases and J by 7 bases, with 15 bases left in between. Germline V CDR1 and CDR2: LGHNA, YSLEER. This CDR3 has 16 residues. The CDR3 sequence is CASSQDSGAGAEKLFF. Here the CDR3 DNA reads TGCGCCAGCAGCCAAGATTCGGGCGCAGGTGCTGAAAAACTGTTTTTT.

This chain links TRBV11-3 with TRBJ2-7, with unresolved D. V was clipped by 2 bases and J by 6 bases, with 11 bases between them. The germline gives CDR1 SGHNT, CDR2 YENEEA. This CDR3 contains 13 residues. CDR3 bases: TGTGCCAGCAGCTTAAGCAGCATTGGCGAGCAGTACTTC. As protein: CASSLSSIGEQYF.

Only one count was recorded for this clone. The J gene is TRBJ2-3, the V gene TRBV7-6; unclear D gene. CDR3 length: 12 residues. Germline CDR1 and CDR2: SGHVS and FNYEAQ. The ends were cut back, 2 bases at V and 0 bases at J, with 0 bases in the middle. As DNA, the CDR3 is TGTGCCAGCAGCTTAAGCACAGATACGCAGTATTTT. Translated: CASSLSTDTQYF. Full variable domain (outside the CDR3, taken from reference TRBV7-6 and TRBJ2-3): GAGVSQSPRYKVTKRGQDVALRCDPISGHVSLYWYRQALGQGPEFLTYFNYEAQQDKSGLPNDRFSAERPEGSISTLTIQRTEQRDSAMYRCASSLSTDTQYFGPGTRLTVL.